This section outlines one T cell receptor (beta chain) sequence together with its context. The record originates from a study of blood T cell repertoires in COVID-19. Across the study: Some COVID-19 samples were acute and others convalescent; all came from the United States, Italy and Spain.

Germline values: CDR1 SGHVS, CDR2 FQNEAQ. V shed 2 bases, J shed 3 bases, and the junction held 6 bases outside the gene matches. This CDR3 contains 16 residues. Clones were read by immunoSEQ multiplex PCR, and TCRdb kept only the in-frame ones, dropping some. The repertoire consists of 70,000 to 80,000 clones, with more than 80% occurring once and the leading ten covering approximately 32%. Sequenced material: peripheral blood. This TCR came from a woman of 80 years or more with active or convalescent COVID-19. The gene calls are TRBV7-8 and TRBJ2-3; the match to TRBD2 covers 9 bases. Written as DNA, the CDR3 is TGTGCCAGCAGCTTACTCCCTAGCGGGGTAACAGATACGCAGTATTTT. This gives the protein CASSLLPSGVTDTQYF.